The T cell receptor beta chain under discussion was sequenced for a study of T cell clonality in common variable immunodeficiency (dated by TCRdb to between 2014 and 2017). The paper's findings and limits, for the study overall: Despite equal DNA input, controls averaged roughly 84,000 unique sequences per sample versus roughly 32,000 in CVID samples. Differences among patients in the CVID cohort limited the correlations between repertoire features and clinical complications. Fewer deletions and N-nucleotide insertions were reportedly observed in CVID TCRbeta sequences, and highly modified clones with 13 or more V deletions were reportedly absent from CVID TCRbeta sequences. TCRbeta clonality was higher in CVID subjects than in healthy controls (t-test p = 0.018), and the increase was most characteristic of about a third of subjects. The authors noted that sequencing repertoires of T cell subpopulations would be needed to clarify what caused the increased clonality in CVID. Healthy controls shared more TCRbeta clones with each other than CVID subjects shared among themselves (p < 0.0001).

This clone was picked up many times. It lacks a known antigen. The CDR3 end is not reached by the read, which stops 3 residues before it; the germline J gene fills it in. Most CVID patients and most healthy controls were of Caucasian heritage. Heparinized peripheral whole blood samples of roughly 5 to 9 ml were obtained from each donor. TCRbeta CDR3 repertoires were sequenced from genomic DNA of adults with common variable immune deficiency (CVID) and healthy adult controls. The control group was made up of roughly 22 healthy adult volunteers (about ten male and approximately twelve female) whose ages ranged from 23 to 66 years, with a mean age of almost 35. To isolate peripheral blood mononuclear cells, diluted blood was subjected to density centrifugation over Hypaque 1077 or Ficoll-Paque. Genomic DNA was obtained from unsorted mononuclear cells using either Qiagen column purification or a centrifugation-based method.

Counted from cysteine to phenylalanine, this CDR3 has 14 amino acids. The 33 bases shown cover part of the CDR3, and their frame starts at base 1. V loses 7 bases of germline sequence and J loses 0 bases, and the interval between the two ends is 16 bases. CDR1 and CDR2, looked up from the germline V gene (reference sequence), are DFQATT and SNEGSKA. For sequencing, equivalent amounts of genomic DNA were input from CVID and control samples. For every sample, a 60 bp segment covering the rearranged TCRbeta CDR3 region was amplified and then sequenced. TCRbeta amplification used the immunoSEQ assay, a bias-corrected multiplex PCR with high-throughput sequencing. The paper's processing steps were these. Each unique nucleotide sequence was treated as a clone and annotated with V, D and J genes, copy number and frequency. Sequences were labeled productive if in frame, and non-productive if out of frame or containing stop codons. As previously described, clonality was calculated on the basis of Shannon's entropy. Mean CDR3 Kyte-Doolittle hydropathy was derived from the predicted amino acid sequences of productive clones. Scaled V gene usage was hierarchically clustered using Manhattan distance and complete linkage with the R hclust function. Clone sharing by CDR3 amino acid sequence was assessed by resampling 12 repertoires per group over 100 rounds. The repertoires were screened for 60 to 85 published EBV-specific TCRbeta sequences and around 240 published CMV-specific TCRbeta sequences. After a couple of CVID samples that produced fewer than 10,000 sequences were dropped from the analysis, roughly 42 CVID repertoires remained. Drawn from immuneACCESS, this table holds only the in-frame rearrangements with V and J called that TCRdb kept. Clones are partly lost; checked studies trace under half to an unresolved V gene and leave the rest unexplained. V, J and clone size are those of that table, while D and trimming were read from the DNA. The table puts about 60,000 clones in this sample, none counted just once. Of the sample, around 1.6% is held by the ten largest clones.

Recombination connected TRBV20-1 to TRBJ2-7, with no D gene named confidently. This receptor was identified in a person between 18 and 75 years old in good health. The specimen sequenced was peripheral blood mononuclear cells. The covered CDR3 bases are TGCAGTGTCTCCTGGAAGGGCCCCTCCTACGAG. It codes for CSVSWKGPSYE. The complete CDR3 reads CSVSWKGPSYEQYF.